The 24 T cell receptor beta chains below were found in one sample sequenced in a study of a mutant IDH1 vaccine in newly diagnosed glioma. Time point denoted: week 11, during vaccination. A 20-mer mutant IDH1 peptide at 300 ug was injected subcutaneously with topical imiquimod. Data came from immunoSEQ multiplex PCR; TCRdb stores just in-frame clones and leaves some out. The sample consists of 110,000 or so clones, roughly 88% of them appearing once. Antigen specificity for these receptors is unknown. The source was PBMCs, collected from a glioma patient whose treatment included an IDH1 peptide vaccine. The origin of the receptors is a woman aged 45-59 years with glioma.

CDR3 sequence: CASSLGGSRGYTF. CDR3 DNA sequence: TGCGCCAGCAGCTTGGGGGGGTCGCGTGGCTACACCTTC. V gene TRBV5-1 combines with J gene TRBJ1-2, with a weak D call TRBD1 (5 bases). Trimming pared 0 bases from V and 7 bases from J, leaving 10 bases between. Looked up from germline, CDR1 is SGHRS and CDR2 is YFSETQ. CDR3 length equals 13 residues. Combining the CDR3 with reference TRBV5-1 and TRBJ1-2 gives the whole variable domain KAGVTQTPRYLIKTRGQQVTLSCSPISGHRSVSWYQQTPGQGLQFLFEYFSETQRNKGNFPGRFSGRQFSNSRSEMNVSTLELGDSALYLCASSLGGSRGYTFGSGTRLTVV.

V gene TRBV27 combines with J gene TRBJ2-1; a weak D match, TRBD1 (5 bases). The CDR3 sequence is 14 residues long. CDR1 and CDR2 (germline): MNHEY, SMNVEV (reference sequence). V dropped 3 bases and J dropped 3 bases, with 9 bases sitting between them. Written as DNA, the CDR3 is TGTGCCAGCAGTTTTGGAAGGGGCTACAATGAGCAGTTCTTC. It encodes CASSFGRGYNEQFF.

V gene TRBV7-2 combines with J gene TRBJ2-7; 9 nucleotides line up with TRBD1. The CDR3 runs to 16 residues. Germline V gene data show CDR1 as SGHTA and CDR2 as FQGNSA. Losses at the gene ends were 3 bases for V and 4 bases for J; bases not matched to a gene: 10. Here the CDR3 reads CASSFQMGGQGYEQYF. For the CDR3, the DNA is TGTGCCAGCAGCTTCCAAATGGGGGGACAGGGTTACGAGCAGTACTTC.

The chain carries TRBV28 and TRBJ1-4; D ambiguous. Germline values: CDR1 MDHEN, CDR2 SYDVKM. This CDR3 region has 16 residues. V lost 5 bases, J lost 0 bases, and 13 bases lay in between. The CDR3 sequence is CASSPLLVATNEKLFF. The CDR3 coding sequence is TGTGCCAGCAGTCCACTTCTAGTTGCAACTAATGAAAAACTGTTTTTT.

This chain joins TRBV2 and TRBJ2-1; 9 bases are shared with TRBD2. Germline CDR1 SNHLY, CDR2 FYNNEI. CDR3 length: 17 amino acids. V dropped 5 bases and J dropped 0; count of bases not matched to a gene: 8. The CDR3 sequence is CASSKTGRGGSYNEQFF. DNA for the CDR3: TGTGCCAGCAGTAAAACAGGGCGGGGGGGCTCCTACAATGAGCAGTTCTTC.

The chain joins TRBV5-1 to TRBJ2-1, with D tentatively TRBD1 (6 bases). The CDR3 loop spans 15 amino acids. Trimming left V 0 bases short and J 9 bases short, with 16 bases between. The germline CDR1 and CDR2 sequences are SGHRS and YFSETQ. The CDR3 nucleotides read TGCGCCAGCAGCTTGGAGCAGGGGCCCTGGACTGAGCAGTTCTTC. As protein: CASSLEQGPWTEQFF.

V usage is TRBV29-1 and J usage is TRBJ2-7; D might be TRBD2 (5 bases). Germline CDR1 SQVTM, CDR2 ANQGSEA. V lost 3 bases and J 5 bases, leaving 11 bases between the germline ends. The CDR3 spans 12 residues. In nucleotides, the CDR3 is TGCAGCGTTGAGAATGAGAGGGACGAGCAGTACTTC. It codes for CSVENERDEQYF.

The chain carries TRBV27 and TRBJ1-2, with TRBD1 matching over 8 bases. Germline lookup yields CDR1 MNHEY and CDR2 SMNVEV (reference sequence). The CDR3 sequence is 19 residues long. With V trimmed by 6 bases and J by 6 bases, 24 bases remained unmatched. The CDR3 reads CASRPYGAGGVLRINGYTF. CDR3 coding DNA: TGTGCCAGCAGGCCATACGGGGCAGGGGGCGTACTTCGGATAAATGGCTACACCTTC.

The chain links TRBV29-1 to TRBJ2-1; 10 bases fit TRBD1. Losses at the gene ends were 4 bases for V and 4 bases for J; bases not matched to a gene: 1. CDR3 length equals 13 residues. CDR1 is SQVTM, CDR2 ANQGSEA, per germline. This chain's CDR3 is CSVGTGGYNEQFF. CDR3 bases: TGCAGCGTTGGGACAGGGGGATACAATGAGCAGTTCTTC.

V usage is TRBV5-1 and J usage is TRBJ2-3; D is uncertain. The CDR3 is 13 amino acids. V was pared by 0 bases and J by 1 base, with 3 bases between. Germline lookup yields CDR1 SGHRS and CDR2 YFSETQ. This CDR3 is CASSLGGTDTQYF. CDR3 in DNA: TGCGCCAGCAGCTTGGGGGGCACAGATACGCAGTATTTT.

V gene TRBV28 combines with J gene TRBJ2-7; D possibly corresponds to TRBD1 (6 bases). In germline, CDR1 is MDHEN, CDR2 SYDVKM. Trimming took 5 bases from V and 4 from J, leaving 12 bases between them. This CDR3 contains 13 residues. The CDR3 DNA reads as TGTGCCAGCAGTGTTGGACAGAATTACGAGCAGTACTTC. As protein: CASSVGQNYEQYF.

The chain employs TRBV5-1 and TRBJ2-7, with TRBD1 matching over 9 bases. CDR3 size: 15 residues. J gave up 6 bases and V 5 bases, and 12 bases lay outside the gene matches. Looked up from germline, CDR1 is SGHRS and CDR2 is YFSETQ. The CDR3 region is CASSVGDREAREQYF. CDR3 DNA: TGCGCCAGCAGTGTGGGGGACAGGGAGGCGCGCGAGCAGTACTTC. Based on the CDR3 plus reference TRBV5-1 and TRBJ2-7, the full variable domain is KAGVTQTPRYLIKTRGQQVTLSCSPISGHRSVSWYQQTPGQGLQFLFEYFSETQRNKGNFPGRFSGRQFSNSRSEMNVSTLELGDSALYLCASSVGDREAREQYFGPGTRLTVT.

The genes are TRBV15 and TRBJ2-1; 9 bases match TRBD2. With 8 bases clipped from V and 3 bases from J, the junction kept 2 bases outside the gene matches. The germline CDR1 and CDR2 sequences are LNHNV and YYDKDF (reference sequence). There are 13 residues in the CDR3. CDR3 DNA: TGTGCCACCCAGCGGGAGGTCTACAATGAGCAGTTCTTC. It encodes CATQREVYNEQFF.

J is TRBJ2-1 and V is TRBV7-9; TRBD2 might be the D (6 bases). CDR1 and CDR2 from the germline V gene are SEHNR and FQNEAQ (reference sequence). V dropped 2 bases and J dropped 3 bases, with 14 bases sitting between them. This CDR3 comprises 16 residues. The CDR3 sequence is CASSLNPAGYYNEQFF. The CDR3 coding sequence is TGTGCCAGCAGCTTAAATCCAGCGGGTTACTACAATGAGCAGTTCTTC.

This clone was detected only a few times. This rearrangement joins TRBV30 to TRBJ1-1, with D perhaps matching TRBD1 (5 bases). Germline-derived CDR1 and CDR2 are GTSNPN and SVGIG (reference sequence). The CDR3 is made up of 12 amino acids. The V and J ends lost 4 bases and 4 bases respectively, with 10 bases between them. The CDR3 sequence: CAWIGGGTEAFF. In DNA form, the CDR3 reads TGTGCCTGGATAGGCGGGGGCACTGAAGCTTTCTTT.

The chain joins TRBV7-3 to TRBJ1-1; possibly TRBD1 for D (6 bases). The CDR3 extends over 14 amino acids. Germline V gene data show CDR1 as SGHTA and CDR2 as FQGTGA. Trimming stripped 6 bases from V and 0 bases from J, with 11 bases between. CDR3 sequence reads: CASRPQGLNTEAFF. CDR3 DNA sequence: TGTGCCAGCAGACCACAGGGATTGAACACTGAAGCTTTCTTT.

The J gene is TRBJ2-3, the V gene TRBV5-1, with 8 bases aligning to TRBD1. Germline-derived CDR1 and CDR2 are SGHRS and YFSETQ. The V gene end was trimmed by 0 bases and the J gene end by 4 bases; junction bases not matched to a gene: 7. This CDR3 is built from 16 residues. The CDR3 DNA sequence: TGCGCCAGCAGCTTGGCCGGGCAGGGGGCCGCAGATACGCAGTATTTT. It specifies CASSLAGQGAADTQYF.

V is TRBV27 and J is TRBJ1-1; no firm D call. The V end lost 5 bases, the J end lost 1 base, and 11 bases lay between the germline ends. The CDR3 has 14 residues. CDR1 and CDR2 (germline): MNHEY, SMNVEV (reference sequence). CDR3 region: CASSPRTRNTEAFF. CDR3 nucleotide sequence: TGTGCCAGCAGTCCCCGAACCCGGAACACTGAAGCTTTCTTT.

The rearrangement uses TRBV7-3 and TRBJ1-2; 7 positions match TRBD1. The length of the CDR3 is 13 residues. Trimming at V came to 6 bases and at J to 2 bases, leaving 3 bases not matched to a gene. Germline V gene data show CDR1 as SGHTA and CDR2 as FQGTGA. DNA for the CDR3: TGTGCCAGCAGTTTGGGACAGAACTATGGCTACACCTTC. This gives the protein CASSLGQNYGYTF.

The chain uses TRBV29-1 and TRBJ2-7, with D uncertain. The length of the CDR3 is 11 residues. The germline V gene has CDR1 SQVTM and CDR2 ANQGSEA. Trimming removed 3 bases from V and 2 bases from J, with 5 bases in between. The CDR3 DNA sequence: TGCAGCGTTGATGGGACCTACGAGCAGTACTTC. Translation gives CSVDGTYEQYF.

CDR3 nucleotides: TGTGCCAGCAGTTCCGGACTAGCGGGAACTTTGGATGAGCAGTTCTTC. Translation gives CASSSGLAGTLDEQFF. The chain recombines TRBV27 with TRBJ2-1; TRBD2 aligns across 12 bases. Per germline, CDR1 MNHEY and CDR2 SMNVEV (reference sequence). V lost 4 bases to trimming and J lost 8 bases; unmatched junction nucleotides: 9. CDR3 length: 16 residues.

The genes are TRBV13 and TRBJ2-7, with 7 positions matching TRBD1. CDR3 length: 19 residues. CDR1 is PRHDT and CDR2 is FYEKMQ in the germline V gene (reference sequence). The junction had 21 bases not matched to a gene; V was cut back by 6 bases and J by 1 base. DNA of the CDR3: TGTGCCAGCAGTTCCGTGCCTGGGACAGCCCGTCAACATTCCTACGAGCAGTACTTC. It specifies CASSSVPGTARQHSYEQYF.

The chain carries TRBV5-8 and TRBJ2-2; the D is unclear. CDR1 SGHTS and CDR2 YDEGEE come from the germline V gene. CDR3 length: 12 residues. V dropped 3 bases and J dropped 3 bases, with 3 bases sitting between them. CDR3 nucleotide sequence: TGTGCCAGCAGCTGGTACACCGGGGAGCTGTTTTTT. Its translation is CASSWYTGELFF.

The genes are TRBV25-1 and TRBJ1-1; D possibly corresponds to TRBD1 (5 bases). The germline gives CDR1 MGHDK, CDR2 SYGVNS. The CDR3 loop spans 13 amino acids. Trimming shortened V by 3 bases and J by 5 bases, and 10 bases separated the two germline ends. The CDR3 coding sequence is TGTGCCAGCAGTGATTCCAGGGTGACTGAAGCTTTCTTT. This codes for CASSDSRVTEAFF. The full variable domain, rest sourced from reference TRBV25-1 and TRBJ1-1, is EADIYQTPRYLVIGTGKKITLECSQTMGHDKMYWYQQDPGMELHLIHYSYGVNSTEKGDLSSESTVSRIRTEHFPLTLESARPSHTSQYLCASSDSRVTEAFFGQGTRLTVV.